The 13 T cell receptor beta chains below all came from one sample that was sequenced in a study of vaccination effects on CD4 cells after COVID-19. Peptide-pool stimulation followed by sequencing identified expanded antigen-specific CD4+ clonotypes in the ViraFEST assay. Culture lasted about ten days before CD4+ T cell isolation. A PCR test confirmed that the person had SARS-CoV-2 infection between March and December 2020. This table comes from immunoSEQ multiplex PCR, and its TCRdb copy is limited to in-frame clones, with some not included. The sample consists of roughly 35,000 clones, roughly 69% of them appearing once. These receptors lack a known antigen. The specimen was CD4+ T cells from PBMCs cultured with HCoV-NL63 spike peptides, collected before COVID-19 vaccination. The receptors were gathered from a human donor who had a prior SARS-CoV-2 infection.

V usage is TRBV2 and J usage is TRBJ2-1; 10 positions match TRBD2. Germline loops: CDR1 SNHLY, CDR2 FYNNEI. This CDR3 spans 18 amino acids. Trimming cost V 1 base and J 4 bases; bases outside gene matches: 10. The chain's CDR3 is CASSEDGPSGGPYNEQFF. CDR3 DNA: TGTGCCAGCAGTGAAGATGGGCCTAGCGGGGGACCTTACAATGAGCAGTTCTTC.

This clone has only one observation. V and J are TRBV5-1 and TRBJ2-1; D perhaps matches TRBD2 (5 bases). The V end lost 2 bases, the J end lost 5 bases, and 8 bases lay between the germline ends. The germline gives CDR1 SGHRS, CDR2 YFSETQ. The CDR3 sequence is 13 residues long. CDR3 sequence: CASSLEGNNEQFF. Written as DNA, the CDR3 is TGCGCCAGCAGCTTAGAGGGAAACAATGAGCAGTTCTTC.

J is TRBJ2-2 and V is TRBV5-1; 10 bases map to TRBD1. Germline V gives CDR1 SGHRS, CDR2 YFSETQ. This CDR3 is built from 15 residues. V trimming: 4 bases; J trimming: 5 bases; junction bases outside the gene matches: 5. Written as DNA, the CDR3 is TGCGCCAGCAGCCCAGGACAGGGGGGGACCGGGGAGCTGTTTTTT. It encodes CASSPGQGGTGELFF. Using reference TRBV5-1 and TRBJ2-2 for the parts outside the CDR3, the full variable domain is KAGVTQTPRYLIKTRGQQVTLSCSPISGHRSVSWYQQTPGQGLQFLFEYFSETQRNKGNFPGRFSGRQFSNSRSEMNVSTLELGDSALYLCASSPGQGGTGELFFGEGSRLTVL.

The chain links TRBV3-1 (or the pseudogene TRBV3-2) to TRBJ2-1, with a weak D call TRBD2 (6 bases). CDR3 length equals 15 residues. Between the trimmed V and J ends, which lost 3 bases and 9 bases, there was a span of 18 bases. CDR1 and CDR2 (germline): LGHDT, YNNKEL (reference sequence). The CDR3 nucleotides read TGTGCCAGCAGCCAGTACAGTCTGACCGGGGGTGAGCAGTTCTTC. Translating gives CASSQYSLTGGEQFF.

V is TRBV10-3 and J is TRBJ2-3; 11 bases line up with TRBD2. V lost 8 bases, J lost 4 bases, and 8 bases stayed unmatched. Germline V gene data show CDR1 as ENHRY and CDR2 as SYGVKD. The CDR3 contains 15 residues. The CDR3 nucleotides read TGTGCCATCCTGGTAGCGGGGGGGCGTGCAGATACGCAGTATTTT. Translating it yields CAILVAGGRADTQYF.

V gene TRBV19 combines with J gene TRBJ1-5, with 9 bases aligning to TRBD1. Losses at the gene ends were 5 bases for V and 7 bases for J; bases not matched to a gene: 12. Germline lookup yields CDR1 LNHDA and CDR2 SQIVND (reference sequence). The CDR3 loop spans 16 amino acids. CDR3 loop: CASSRTQGQGRQPQHF. CDR3 DNA sequence: TGTGCCAGTAGTCGAACCCAGGGACAGGGCCGACAGCCCCAGCATTTT.

The rearrangement links TRBV11-3 to TRBJ2-2, with TRBD2 as a possible D gene (7 bases). V lost 2 bases and J lost 5, with 12 bases in between. The germline gives CDR1 SGHNT, CDR2 YENEEA. CDR3 length equals 15 residues. CDR3 loop: CASSLRGARTGELFF. The CDR3 DNA is TGTGCCAGCAGCTTACGGGGGGCTCGGACCGGGGAGCTGTTTTTT.

This clone was observed a few times. The J gene is TRBJ2-3, the V gene TRBV7-9; 7 bases line up with TRBD2. The CDR3 has 16 residues. Germline CDR1 and CDR2: SEHNR and FQNEAQ (reference sequence). V shed 8 bases and J 0 bases; nucleotides not matched to a gene: 11. CDR3 in DNA: TGTGCCAGCCCCGGGGGGATTTGGGGAAGCACAGATACGCAGTATTTT. It codes for CASPGGIWGSTDTQYF.

The rearrangement links TRBV7-2 to TRBJ2-5; TRBD2 matches 11 bases. Germline CDR1 and CDR2: SGHTA and FQGNSA. V lost 7 bases, J lost 4 bases, and 20 bases stayed unmatched. This CDR3 spans 19 amino acids. Here the CDR3 DNA reads TGTGCCAGCACCCCCCTTGGTAGTAGCGGGGGGGGTATTGTAGAGACCCAGTACTTC. It is translated as CASTPLGSSGGGIVETQYF.

This clone has just a few counts. The genes are TRBV2 and TRBJ1-2; weak D call: TRBD1 (5 bases). Looked up from germline, CDR1 is SNHLY and CDR2 is FYNNEI. Trimming shortened V by 5 bases and J by 2 bases, and 12 bases separated the two germline ends. The CDR3 contains 14 residues. CDR3 loop: CASSPAGGNYGYTF. The CDR3 DNA reads TGTGCCAGCAGTCCTGCCGGGGGAAACTATGGCTACACCTTC.

This clone came up a few times. This sequence joins TRBV25-1 and TRBJ1-3; D not resolved. The V gene's germline CDR1 is MGHDK and CDR2 SYGVNS. CDR3 length: 15 residues. Trimming pared 2 bases from V and 2 bases from J, leaving 10 bases between. The DNA for the CDR3 is TGTGCCAGCAGTGAAGGTGGAAGGGCTGGAAACACCATATATTTT. Translating gives CASSEGGRAGNTIYF.

The V and J genes are TRBV11-1 and TRBJ2-1; possibly TRBD1 or TRBD2 for D (5 bases each). Germline V CDR1 and CDR2: SGHAT, FQDESV (reference sequence). Trimming pared 5 bases from V and 5 bases from J, leaving 13 bases between. The CDR3 runs to 14 residues. The CDR3 nucleotides are TGTGCCAGCAGCGTTTCGCCGGGACACAATGAGCAGTTCTTC. Translation gives CASSVSPGHNEQFF.

The J gene is TRBJ1-6, the V gene TRBV5-1; D possibly corresponds to TRBD1 (6 bases). The germline gives CDR1 SGHRS, CDR2 YFSETQ. Trimming left V 2 bases short and J 7 bases short, with 13 bases between. This CDR3 spans 15 amino acids. The CDR3 protein is CASSFSDRRNSPLHF. As DNA, the CDR3 is TGCGCCAGCAGCTTTAGCGACAGGAGGAATTCACCCCTCCACTTT. Combining the CDR3 with reference TRBV5-1 and TRBJ1-6 gives the whole variable domain KAGVTQTPRYLIKTRGQQVTLSCSPISGHRSVSWYQQTPGQGLQFLFEYFSETQRNKGNFPGRFSGRQFSNSRSEMNVSTLELGDSALYLCASSFSDRRNSPLHFGNGTRLTVT.